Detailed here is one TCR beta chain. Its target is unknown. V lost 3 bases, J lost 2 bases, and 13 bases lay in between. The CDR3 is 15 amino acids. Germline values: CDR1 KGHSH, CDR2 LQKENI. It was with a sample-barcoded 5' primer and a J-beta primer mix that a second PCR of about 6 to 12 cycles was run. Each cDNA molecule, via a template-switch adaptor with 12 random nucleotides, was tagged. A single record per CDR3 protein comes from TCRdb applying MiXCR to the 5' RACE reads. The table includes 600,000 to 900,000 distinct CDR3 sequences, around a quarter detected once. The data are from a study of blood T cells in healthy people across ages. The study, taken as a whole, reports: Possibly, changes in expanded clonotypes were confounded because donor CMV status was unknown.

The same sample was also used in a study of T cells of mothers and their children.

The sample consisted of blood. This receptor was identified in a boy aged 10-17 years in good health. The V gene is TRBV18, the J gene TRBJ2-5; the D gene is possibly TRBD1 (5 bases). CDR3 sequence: CASSPAAGPQETQYF. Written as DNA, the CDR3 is TGTGCCAGCTCACCTGCGGCAGGGCCTCAAGAGACCCAGTACTTC. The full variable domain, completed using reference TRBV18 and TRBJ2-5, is NAGVMQNPRHLVRRRGQEARLRCSPMKGHSHVYWYRQLPEEGLKFMVYLQKENIIDESGMPKERFSAEFPKEGPSILRIQQVVRGDSAAYFCASSPAAGPQETQYFGPGTRLLVL.